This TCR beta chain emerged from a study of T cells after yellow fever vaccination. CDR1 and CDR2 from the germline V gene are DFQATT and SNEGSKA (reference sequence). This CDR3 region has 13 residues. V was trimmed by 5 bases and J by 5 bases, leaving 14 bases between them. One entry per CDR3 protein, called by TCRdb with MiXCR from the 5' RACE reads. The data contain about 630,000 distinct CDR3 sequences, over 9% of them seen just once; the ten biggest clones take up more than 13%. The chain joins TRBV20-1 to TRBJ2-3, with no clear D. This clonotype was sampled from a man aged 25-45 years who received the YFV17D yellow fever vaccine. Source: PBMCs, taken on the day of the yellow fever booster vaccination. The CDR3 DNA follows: TGCAGTGCTCGGCCCTTTTCGGGAGATACGCAGTATTTT. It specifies CSARPFSGDTQYF.